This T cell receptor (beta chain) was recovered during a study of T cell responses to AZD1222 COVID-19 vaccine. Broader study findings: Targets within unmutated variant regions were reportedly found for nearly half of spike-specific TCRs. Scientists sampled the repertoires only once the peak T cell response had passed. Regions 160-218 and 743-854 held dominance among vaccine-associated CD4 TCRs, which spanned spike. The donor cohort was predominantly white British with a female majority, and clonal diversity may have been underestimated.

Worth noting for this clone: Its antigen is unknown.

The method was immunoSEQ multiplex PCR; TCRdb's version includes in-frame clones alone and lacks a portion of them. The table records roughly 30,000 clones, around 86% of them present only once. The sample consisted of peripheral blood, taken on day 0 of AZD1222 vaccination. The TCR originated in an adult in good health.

The CDR3 DNA is TGCAGCGTTGACCCGGGTGGGCTAGTTAGCAATGAGCAGTTCTTC. It codes for CSVDPGGLVSNEQFF. V usage is TRBV29-1 and J usage is TRBJ2-1; D unclear. V shed 3 bases and J shed 6 bases, with 18 bases lying between them. This CDR3 contains 15 residues. Germline V gene sequence: CDR1 SQVTM, CDR2 ANQGSEA.